The sequence of this T cell receptor (beta chain) was determined in a study of T cell changes during pregnancy in multiple sclerosis. The table came from immunoSEQ multiplex PCR; TCRdb's copy has only in-frame clones and leaves some out. The data contain some 60,000 clones, roughly nine tenths of them singletons. This CDR3 is built from 19 residues. Trimming took 2 bases from V and 1 from J, leaving 26 bases between them. Germline V CDR1 and CDR2: SQVTM, ANQGSEA. This specimen was CD4+ T cells from peripheral blood mononuclear cells, taken in the first trimester of pregnancy. The sequence was collected from a female donor with multiple sclerosis, enrolled in a pregnancy study. The rearrangement joins TRBV29-1 to TRBJ1-1; tentative D call: TRBD1 (6 bases). In DNA form, the CDR3 reads TGCAGCGTTGAATACCCGCTAGGGGCGGGGGCCAGGGCGAACACTGAAGCTTTCTTT. Translating gives CSVEYPLGAGARANTEAFF.